These T cell receptor beta chains were read from a single sample in a study of shared clonotypes between healthy human individuals. Assay used: immunoSEQ multiplex PCR; TCRdb lists only in-frame clones, some missing. The sample includes roughly 700,000 clones, 74% of them seen just once. The sequenced material came from memory CD4+ T cells sorted from blood. The origin of the receptors is a woman aged 25-40 years in good health. Each CDR3 is given with its conserved first and last residue. A D gene is named only where the DNA matches it firmly. Size values are once, few and many counts, or a class for expanded clones, and some rows have none.

d_gene	abundance	v_gene	j_gene	CDR3aa	CDR3nt
TRBD2	NA	TRBV2	TRBJ2-3	CASISGTSTDTQYF	TGTGCCAGCATTAGCGGGACTAGCACAGATACGCAGTATTTT
NA	NA	TRBV6-5	TRBJ2-7	CASSYAGSSYEQYF	TGTGCCAGCAGTTATGCGGGGAGCTCCTACGAGCAGTACTTC
NA	NA	TRBV13	TRBJ2-3	CASSPRTAGVTQYF	TGTGCCAGCAGCCCACGGACTGCTGGGGTTACGCAGTATTTT
TRBD2	NA	TRBV28	TRBJ2-5	CASRQAGGPTETQYF	TGTGCCAGCAGGCAAGCGGGAGGGCCGACAGAGACCCAGTACTTC
NA	few	TRBV19	TRBJ1-5	CASSIRGYQPQHF	TGTGCCAGTAGTATTAGGGGGTATCAGCCCCAGCATTTT
NA	few	TRBV25-1	TRBJ2-2	CASSGLQGGTGELFF	TGTGCCAGCAGCGGACTACAGGGAGGAACCGGGGAGCTGTTTTTT
NA	NA	TRBV5-1	TRBJ2-7	CASSRLWGQDYEQYF	TGCGCCAGCAGCCGCCTCTGGGGACAAGACTACGAGCAGTACTTC
NA	NA	TRBV4-2	TRBJ1-2	CASTRDGDPNYGYTF	TGTGCCAGCACCCGTGATGGGGATCCCAACTATGGCTACACCTTC
NA	NA	TRBV2	TRBJ1-2	CAINRANYGYTF	TGTGCCATCAACCGGGCCAACTATGGCTACACCTTC
TRBD2	NA	TRBV7-2	TRBJ2-7	CASSLGSSGSLGQYF	TGTGCCAGCAGCTTAGGGTCTAGCGGGAGTTTGGGGCAGTACTTC
NA	NA	TRBV18	TRBJ1-1	CASSPTVNTEAFF	TGTGCCAGCTCACCAACGGTGAACACTGAAGCTTTCTTT
TRBD1	NA	TRBV9	TRBJ2-7	CASSAGTGPLYEQYF	TGTGCCAGCAGCGCCGGGACAGGGCCGCTCTACGAGCAGTACTTC
TRBD1	NA	TRBV18	TRBJ1-2	CASSPLDRDRVTYGYTF	TGTGCCAGCTCACCACTCGACCGGGACAGGGTTACATATGGCTACACCTTC
TRBD2	few	TRBV7-9	TRBJ2-1	CASSLSGSSYNEQFF	TGTGCCAGCAGCCTTAGCGGGAGTTCCTACAATGAGCAGTTCTTC
TRBD1	NA	TRBV28	TRBJ1-6	CASRSQGAQSPLHF	TGTGCCAGCAGGAGCCAGGGGGCTCAGTCACCCCTCCACTTT
TRBD2	NA	TRBV30	TRBJ2-2	CAWTPRWGLAGGNTGELFF	TGTGCCTGGACCCCTCGGTGGGGACTAGCGGGAGGGAACACCGGGGAGCTGTTTTTT
TRBD1	NA	TRBV5-1	TRBJ1-1	CASSLTGAEAFF	TGCGCCAGCAGTTTGACAGGGGCTGAAGCTTTCTTT